This T cell receptor beta chain was captured in a study of shared clonotypes between healthy human individuals (dated by TCRdb to about 2020). For the wider study: A couple of women and three men aged 18 to 49 years were included in the cohort. For each donor, CD4 naive and CD4 memory were each given three plates, CD8 naive was given two plates, and CD8 memory was given one plate. To estimate repertoire size and how much clonotypes are shared between individuals, the study performed deep sequencing of blood TCR repertoires from five healthy adults. To increase sequencing depth and limit assay-specific biases, TCR repertoire library preparation and sequencing were carried out by different laboratories using diverse techniques. Between about 0.9 and 9 billion PBMCs per donor were obtained by leukapheresis. Results and caveats for the whole study, not just this receptor: Naive subsets generally had larger estimated clonotype richness than memory subsets. Approximately 5% of naive CD4, roughly 3.5% of naive CD8, about 2.5% of memory CD4, and about 0.4% of memory CD8 clonotypes were shared across several donors. Compared with non-shared clonotypes, clonotypes shared by all four sorted-subset donors had higher generation probabilities. Sampling was limited to blood, and TCR repertoires in tissue likely differ from TCR repertoires in blood. Incomplete sequencing was indicated by rarefaction of sorted-subset datasets, despite the large sequencing depth. The small number of donors limited the genetic and exposure-history diversity represented. Based on pairwise subsampling, the degree of clonotype sharing among donors was expected to be affected by sequencing depth.

About this clone itself: It has no known antigen specificity. No per-base quality is available; no much larger clone lies one base away.

Using the deep immunoSEQ assay, TCR CDR3 regions were amplified from genomic DNA by multiplex PCR. For each cell subset, the extracted genomic DNA was distributed evenly across all wells of several immunoSEQ 96-well plates, and each plate served as one replicate. For sorted subsets, around 200 ng genomic DNA, equal to tens of thousands of T cell genomes, was loaded into each replicate PCR. The purified libraries were quantified using a Qubit 3.0 fluorometer, sized with a Bioanalyzer 2100, and then quantified again using the KAPA Library Quantification kit. A separate single-read 150-cycle Illumina NextSeq 550 flow cell was used to sequence each immunoSEQ 96-well plate. The authors' pipeline ran thus. Because the immunoSEQ output included only junctional sequences and no quality scores, the filtering could not be the same as the filtering used for full-length reads. Sequences were annotated with PyIR, a Python wrapper for IgBLAST v1.9, using IMGT germline references to assign V/J genes and CDR3. Reads with weak V/J assignments (E-value above 1e-6), missing CDR3, stop codons, out-of-frame junctions, or ambiguous translated residues were removed. V3J clonotypes were defined as sequences sharing the same inferred V gene, J gene, and CDR3 amino acid sequence. The percentage overlap between two repertoires was calculated by dividing the number of shared unique clonotypes by the size of the smaller repertoire. RTK rarefaction, the Chao1 estimator, and Recon v2.1 estimates of unobserved clonotypes were used to assess repertoire richness. OLGA was used to compute generation probabilities for all TCRbeta clonotypes that the gDNA method yielded from a few donors. In its TCRdb copy, this immuneACCESS table keeps in-frame sequences only and misses some clones. Where compared with another copy, unresolved V genes explain less than half of these, and the others have no known cause. V, J and clone size are taken as reported in that table, and D and trimming were inferred from the DNA itself. Present in this sample are millions of clones, more than 90% of which were seen just once. Under 0.15% of the sample lies in the top ten.

Healthy HIV-negative adults with no recently reported acute infections or vaccinations were included as donors. Every donor was a Caucasian adult residing in Nashville, Tennessee, USA. CD4+ T cells were enriched through magnetic negative selection, after which naive cells were positively selected on CD45RA and the remaining negative fraction served as the memory subset. Blood was obtained by leukapheresis, after which PBMCs were separated by Ficoll-Histopaque density gradient centrifugation and cryopreserved in liquid nitrogen vapor phase. Analytical flow cytometry was used to check the purity and quantity of every magnetically sorted T cell population. Each sorted fraction had its genomic DNA isolated and then quantified by UV absorbance on a Nanodrop 2000c. CDR1 and CDR2 (ENHRY, SYGVKD) derive from the germline V gene. V and J are truncated by 9 bases and 5 bases respectively, leaving an intervening sequence of 13 bases. The CDR3 spans 13 residues, from the cysteine through the phenylalanine. Only the CDR3 DNA is retained, 39 bases long and in frame from the first base.

The receptor chain draws on TRBV10-3 and TRBJ2-2; matching of 5 bases hints at TRBD1 as the D gene. The source is a man aged 18 to 29 in good health. The specimen sequenced was naive CD4+ T cells sorted from blood. The intended sense of this specimen's cell subset or site label: CD45RA+ positively selected. The CDR3 reads CAIQVLGTGELFF. The sequenced DNA: TGTGCCATACAGGTACTTGGGACCGGGGAGCTGTTTTTT.